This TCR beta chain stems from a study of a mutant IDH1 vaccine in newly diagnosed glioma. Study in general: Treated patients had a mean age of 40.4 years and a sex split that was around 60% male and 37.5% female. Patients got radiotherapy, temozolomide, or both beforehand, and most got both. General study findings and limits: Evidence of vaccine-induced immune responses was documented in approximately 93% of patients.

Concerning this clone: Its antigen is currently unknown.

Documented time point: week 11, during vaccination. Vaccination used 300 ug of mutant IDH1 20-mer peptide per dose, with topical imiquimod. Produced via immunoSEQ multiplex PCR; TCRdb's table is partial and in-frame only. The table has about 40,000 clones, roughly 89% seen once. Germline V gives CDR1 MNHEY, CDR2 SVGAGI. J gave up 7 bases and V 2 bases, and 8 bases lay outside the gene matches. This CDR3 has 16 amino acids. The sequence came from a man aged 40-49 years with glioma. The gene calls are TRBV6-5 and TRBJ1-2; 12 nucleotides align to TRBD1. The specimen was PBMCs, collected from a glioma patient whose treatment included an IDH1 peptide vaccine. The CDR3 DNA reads TGTGCCAGCAGTTACCTGGGACAGGGGGCGAGAGGTGGCTACACCTTC. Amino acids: CASSYLGQGARGGYTF.